The clone carrying this T cell receptor beta chain was detected only once. Its target is not known. Unsorted bulk tissue, about 19-32 mg of it, served as the source for co-extraction of RNA and DNA. The input was approximately 500 ng total RNA; TCR beta cDNA was made from it with a constant-region primer. Slightly modified ARM-PCR with three nested multiplex PCR rounds yielded TCR beta libraries. The first two PCR rounds used TRBV1-TRBV30 primers with a Cbeta primer, 10 cycles each. TCRdb redid the calling of the multiplex PCR reads with MiXCR, one entry per CDR3 protein. This table holds approximately 110,000 distinct CDR3 sequences, 64% found once. The entry originates in a study of tumor-infiltrating lymphocytes in primary liver carcinoma. The germline gives CDR1 SGHTS, CDR2 YDEGEE. V lost 5 bases to trimming and J lost 10 bases, with 17 bases between them. The CDR3 spans 13 residues. Findings and caveats of the study: There were only about 7.5-24% of top clones found in all five tumor regions.

The rearrangement uses TRBV5-8 and TRBJ2-3; TRBD2 is a possible D gene (6 bases). The sequence came from an older woman with primary liver carcinoma and hepatitis B virus infection. The sequenced sample was liver tumor tissue from sampling region 3. The subset is: tumor region T3, left-lateral pole. In nucleotides, the CDR3 is TGTGCCAGCAGAAAGACCCGGGGGATTGCGCAGTATTTT. Protein product: CASRKTRGIAQYF.